This T cell receptor beta chain was captured by sequencing in a study of CD8 T cells in ankylosing spondylitis. As regards this clonotype: The target antigen is unknown.

Whole-study findings and limits: Significant enrichment of disease-linked clones was reported in matched ankylosing spondylitis synovial fluid. Typical of ankylosing spondylitis blood, it appeared, was a TCR beta motif of roughly eight highly homologous variants. Disease-linked clones had a CD8+ phenotype and relatively low frequency in peripheral blood.

Libraries of TCR beta came from quantitative 5'-RACE with molecular barcodes. TCRdb passed the 5' RACE reads through MiXCR, listing each CDR3 protein once. This table holds 750,000 to 850,000 distinct CDR3 sequences, over 9.5% found once. The germline V gene has CDR1 KGHSH and CDR2 LQKENI. Losses at the gene ends were 8 bases for V and 5 bases for J; bases not matched to a gene: 15. The CDR3 contains 16 residues. The sequenced sample consisted of blood, either unsorted or a sorted T cell fraction (not recorded which). This chain links TRBV18 with TRBJ2-1; TRBD1 matches at 7 bases. This clonotype was obtained from a male donor with ankylosing spondylitis. Written as DNA, the CDR3 is TGTGCCAGCCACCAATTCCGAGACAGGGAAGACAATGAGCAGTTCTTC. This gives the protein CASHQFRDREDNEQFF.